The TCR beta chain under discussion was sequenced for a study of cytomegalovirus exposure and HLA in healthy donors. The study, taken as a whole, reports: The study flagged about 150 TCR beta chains as cytomegalovirus-associated.

V lost 3 bases and J 4 bases, leaving 10 bases between the germline ends. Germline V gene sequence: CDR1 LNHDA, CDR2 SQIVND (reference sequence). The CDR3 extends over 14 amino acids. This table comes from immunoSEQ multiplex PCR, and its TCRdb copy is limited to in-frame clones, with some not included. The table lists some 130,000 clones, approximately 84% of them singletons. Regarding this clone: Antigen specificity is unknown.

Material for sequencing was PBMCs. This clonotype was obtained from a woman in her twenties or thirties in good health and CMV-seronegative. This chain links TRBV19 with TRBJ2-1, with TRBD1 as a possible D gene (5 bases). The CDR3 sequence: CASSMSQAYNEQFF. In nucleotides, the CDR3 is TGTGCCAGTAGTATGTCACAGGCTTACAATGAGCAGTTCTTC.